The sequence of this TCR beta chain was determined in a study of early T cells in non-severe SARS-CoV-2 infection. TCRdb used MiXCR to reprocess the 5' RACE reads, holding one entry per CDR3 protein. The top ten clones hold 21% of a sample with 100,000 to 150,000 distinct CDR3 sequences, about 16% of them seen once. V was shortened by 7 bases and J by 5 bases, with 12 bases between the two germline ends. Germline-derived CDR1 and CDR2 are ENHRY and SYGVKD. There are 14 residues in the CDR3. This clonotype was counted many times. The TCR sequence derives from an adult who was a healthcare worker with PCR-confirmed SARS-CoV-2 infection or an uninfected control (not recorded which). This chain joins TRBV10-3 and TRBJ1-6; D call uncertain. Sample: whole blood. CDR3 bases: TGTGCCATCACTCCTGGAACGGATAATTCACCCCTCCACTTT. Its protein product is CAITPGTDNSPLHF.